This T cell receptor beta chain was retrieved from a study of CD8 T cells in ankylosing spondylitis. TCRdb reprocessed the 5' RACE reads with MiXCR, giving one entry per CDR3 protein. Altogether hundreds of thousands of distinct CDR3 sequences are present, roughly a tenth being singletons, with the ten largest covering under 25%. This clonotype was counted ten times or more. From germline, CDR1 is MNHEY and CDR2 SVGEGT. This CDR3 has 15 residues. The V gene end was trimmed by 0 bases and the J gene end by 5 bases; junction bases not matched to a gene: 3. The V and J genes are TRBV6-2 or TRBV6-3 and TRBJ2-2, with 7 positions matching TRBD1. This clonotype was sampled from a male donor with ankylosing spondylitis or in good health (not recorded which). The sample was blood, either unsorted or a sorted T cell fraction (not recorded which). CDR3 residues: CASSYSYRGTGELFF. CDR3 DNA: TGTGCCAGCAGTTACTCGTACAGGGGAACCGGGGAGCTGTTTTTT.